This entry features one TCR beta chain sequence. Its antigen remains unidentified. Germline V gives CDR1 DFQATT, CDR2 SNEGSKA (reference sequence). CDR3 length: 11 residues. The ends were cut back, 4 bases at V and 0 bases at J, with 3 bases in the middle. These data belong to a study of monozygotic twins with cystic fibrosis. General study results and limits: In 13 of 16 pairs, V gene usage was closest to the co-twin's. Median Simpson clonality of roughly 0.01 suggested naive T cells predominated. Unrelated CF individuals shared fewer identical clonotypes than monozygotic CF twins.

Profiled with immunoSEQ multiplex PCR; TCRdb holds only in-frame clones, not every one. The sample lists about 36,000 clones, 75% to 90% occurring once. The sequenced sample was blood. The chain recombines TRBV20-1 with TRBJ1-1, with no clear D. This clonotype was sampled from a girl aged 2 to 9 with cystic fibrosis. The CDR3 DNA follows: TGCAGTGCTAAGGTGAACACTGAAGCTTTCTTT. Translating it yields CSAKVNTEAFF.